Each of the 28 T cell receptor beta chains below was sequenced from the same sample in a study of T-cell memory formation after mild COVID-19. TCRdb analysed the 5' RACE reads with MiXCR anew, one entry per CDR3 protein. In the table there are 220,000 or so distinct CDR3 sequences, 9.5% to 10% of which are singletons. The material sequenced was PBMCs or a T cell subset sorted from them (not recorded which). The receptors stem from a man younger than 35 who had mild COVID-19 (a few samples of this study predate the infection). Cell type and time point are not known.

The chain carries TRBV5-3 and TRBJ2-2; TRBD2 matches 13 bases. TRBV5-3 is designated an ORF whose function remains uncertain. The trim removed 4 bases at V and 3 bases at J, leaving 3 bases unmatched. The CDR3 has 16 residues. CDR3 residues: CARSRTSGGYTGELFF. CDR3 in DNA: TGTGCCAGAAGCCGGACTAGCGGGGGCTACACCGGGGAGCTGTTTTTT.

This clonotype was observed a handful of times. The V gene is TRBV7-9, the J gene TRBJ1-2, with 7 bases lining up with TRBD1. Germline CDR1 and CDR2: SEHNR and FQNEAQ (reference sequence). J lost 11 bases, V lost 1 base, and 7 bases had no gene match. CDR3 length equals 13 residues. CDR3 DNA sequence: TGTGCCAGCAGCTTAGGGCGACAGGGACTATACACCTTC. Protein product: CASSLGRQGLYTF. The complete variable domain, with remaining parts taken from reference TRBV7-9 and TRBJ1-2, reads DTGVSQNPRHKITKRGQNVTFRCDPISEHNRLYWYRQTLGQGPEFLTYFQNEAQLEKSRLLSDRFSAERPKGSFSTLEIQRTEQGDSAMYLCASSLGRQGLYTFGSGTRLTVV.

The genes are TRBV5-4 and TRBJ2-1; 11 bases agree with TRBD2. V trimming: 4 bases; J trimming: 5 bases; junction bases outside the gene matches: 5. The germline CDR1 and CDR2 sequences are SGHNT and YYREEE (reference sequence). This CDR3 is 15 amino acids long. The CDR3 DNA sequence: TGTGCCAGCAGCCCGACTAGCGGGGCCCACAATGAGCAGTTCTTC. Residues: CASSPTSGAHNEQFF.

The CDR3 spells CASSTGRRPAYGNTIYF. CDR3 DNA: TGTGCCAGCAGTACCGGACGAAGGCCAGCTTATGGAAACACCATATATTTT. This chain uses TRBV6-5 with TRBJ1-3, with D hard to call. Germline V gene sequence: CDR1 MNHEY, CDR2 SVGAGI. Trimming removed 5 bases from V and 3 bases from J, with 20 bases in between. This CDR3 comprises 17 residues.

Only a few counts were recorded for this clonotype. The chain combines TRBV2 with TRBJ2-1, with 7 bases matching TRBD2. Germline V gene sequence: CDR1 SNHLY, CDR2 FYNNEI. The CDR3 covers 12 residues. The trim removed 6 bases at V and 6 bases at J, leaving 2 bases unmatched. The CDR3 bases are TGTGCCAGCAGATGGACTAGCAATGAGCAGTTCTTC. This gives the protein CASRWTSNEQFF.

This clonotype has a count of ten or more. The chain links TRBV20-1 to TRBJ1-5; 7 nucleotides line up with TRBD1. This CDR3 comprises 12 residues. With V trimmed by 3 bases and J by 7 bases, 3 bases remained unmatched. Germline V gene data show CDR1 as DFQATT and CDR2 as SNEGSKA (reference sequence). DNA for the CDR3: TGCAGTGCTAGGAGAGGGGGCCAGCCCCAGCATTTT. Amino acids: CSARRGGQPQHF.

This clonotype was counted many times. The CDR3 region is CASSWGQGLSGANVLTF. CDR3 nucleotides: TGTGCCAGCAGCTGGGGACAGGGACTCTCTGGGGCCAACGTCCTGACTTTC. The gene calls are TRBV7-2 and TRBJ2-6, with TRBD1 identical over 9 bases. V lost 4 bases to trimming and J lost 0 bases; unmatched junction nucleotides: 4. The CDR3 is 17 residues long. Germline CDR1 SGHTA, CDR2 FQGNSA.

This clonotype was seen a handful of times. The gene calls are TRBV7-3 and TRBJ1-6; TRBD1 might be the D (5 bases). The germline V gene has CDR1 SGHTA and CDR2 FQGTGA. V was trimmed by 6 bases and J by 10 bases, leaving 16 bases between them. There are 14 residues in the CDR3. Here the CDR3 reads CASRRGQGESPLHF. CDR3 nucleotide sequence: TGTGCCAGCAGACGCGGACAAGGAGAATCACCCCTCCACTTT.

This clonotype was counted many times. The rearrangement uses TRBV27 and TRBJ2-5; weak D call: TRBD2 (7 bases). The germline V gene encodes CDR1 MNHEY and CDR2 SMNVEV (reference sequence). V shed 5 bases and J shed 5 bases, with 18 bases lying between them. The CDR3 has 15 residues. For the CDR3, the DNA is TGTGCCAGCAGTAGGGGGGGGAGTCGAGTGGAGACCCAGTACTTC. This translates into CASSRGGSRVETQYF.

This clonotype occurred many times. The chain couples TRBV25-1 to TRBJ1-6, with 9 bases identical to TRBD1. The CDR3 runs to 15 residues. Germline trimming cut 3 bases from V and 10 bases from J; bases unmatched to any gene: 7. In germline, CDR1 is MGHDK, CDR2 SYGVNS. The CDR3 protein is CASSDEDRGGSPLHF. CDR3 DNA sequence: TGTGCCAGCAGTGATGAGGACAGGGGTGGCTCACCCCTCCACTTT.

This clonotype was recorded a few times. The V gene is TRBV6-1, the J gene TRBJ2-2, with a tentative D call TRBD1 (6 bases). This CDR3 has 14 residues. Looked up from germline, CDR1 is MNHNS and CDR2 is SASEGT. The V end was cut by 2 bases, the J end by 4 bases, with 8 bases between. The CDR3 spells CASSETGSTGELFF. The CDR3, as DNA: TGTGCCAGCAGTGAAACAGGGAGCACCGGGGAGCTGTTTTTT.

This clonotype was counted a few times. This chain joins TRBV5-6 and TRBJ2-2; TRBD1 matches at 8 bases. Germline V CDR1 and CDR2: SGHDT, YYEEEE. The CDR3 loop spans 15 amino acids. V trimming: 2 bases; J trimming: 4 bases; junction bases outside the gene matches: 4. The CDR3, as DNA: TGTGCCAGCAGCTTATATGGGACAGGCACCGGGGAGCTGTTTTTT. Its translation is CASSLYGTGTGELFF. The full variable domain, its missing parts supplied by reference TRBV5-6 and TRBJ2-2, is DAGVTQSPTHLIKTRGQQVTLRCSPKSGHDTVSWYQQALGQGPQFIFQYYEEEERQRGNFPDRFSGHQFPNYSSELNVNALLLGDSALYLCASSLYGTGTGELFFGEGSRLTVL.

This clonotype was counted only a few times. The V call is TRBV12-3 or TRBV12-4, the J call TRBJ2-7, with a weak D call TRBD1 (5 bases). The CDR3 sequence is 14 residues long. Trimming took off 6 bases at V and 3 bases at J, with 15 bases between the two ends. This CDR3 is CASRRTSGHYEQYF. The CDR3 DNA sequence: TGTGCCAGCAGGAGGACATCAGGACACTACGAGCAGTACTTC.

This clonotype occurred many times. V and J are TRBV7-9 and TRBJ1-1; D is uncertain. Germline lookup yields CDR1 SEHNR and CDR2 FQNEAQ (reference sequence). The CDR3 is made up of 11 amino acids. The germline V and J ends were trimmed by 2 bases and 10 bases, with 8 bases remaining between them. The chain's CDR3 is CASSLLVRAFF. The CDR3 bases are TGTGCCAGCAGCTTACTGGTTAGAGCTTTCTTT.

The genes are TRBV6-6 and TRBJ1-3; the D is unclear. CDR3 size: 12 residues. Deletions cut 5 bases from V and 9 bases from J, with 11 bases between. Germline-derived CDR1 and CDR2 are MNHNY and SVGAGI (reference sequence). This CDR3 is CASSPEAGTIYF. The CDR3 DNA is TGTGCCAGCAGTCCCGAAGCGGGCACCATATATTTT.

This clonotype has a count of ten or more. This CDR3 reads CASSPPLLNRGNTEAFF. The CDR3 DNA is TGTGCCAGCAGCCCCCCCCTGTTAAACAGGGGGAACACTGAAGCTTTCTTT. The chain joins TRBV11-2 to TRBJ1-1, with 7 bases aligning to TRBD1. The CDR3 consists of 17 residues. The V gene end was trimmed by 5 bases and the J gene end by 1 base; junction bases not matched to a gene: 13. CDR1 and CDR2 (germline): SGHAT, FQNNGV. Variable domain in full (rest from reference TRBV11-2 and TRBJ1-1): EAGVAQSPRYKIIEKRQSVAFWCNPISGHATLYWYQQILGQGPKLLIQFQNNGVVDDSQLPKDRFSAERLKGVDSTLKIQPAKLEDSAVYLCASSPPLLNRGNTEAFFGQGTRLTVV.

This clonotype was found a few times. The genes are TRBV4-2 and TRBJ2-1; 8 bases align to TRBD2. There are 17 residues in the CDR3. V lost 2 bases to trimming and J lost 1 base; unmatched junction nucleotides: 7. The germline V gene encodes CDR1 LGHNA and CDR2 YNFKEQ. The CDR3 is CASSQPGGARSYNEQFF. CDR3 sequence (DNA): TGTGCCAGCAGCCAACCGGGGGGGGCGAGGTCCTACAATGAGCAGTTCTTC.

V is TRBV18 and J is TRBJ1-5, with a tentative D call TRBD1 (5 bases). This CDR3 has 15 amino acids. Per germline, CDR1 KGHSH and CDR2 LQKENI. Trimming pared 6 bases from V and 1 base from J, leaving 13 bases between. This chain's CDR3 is CASSPGGMSNQPQHF. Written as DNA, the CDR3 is TGTGCCAGCTCGCCCGGGGGGATGAGCAATCAGCCCCAGCATTTT.

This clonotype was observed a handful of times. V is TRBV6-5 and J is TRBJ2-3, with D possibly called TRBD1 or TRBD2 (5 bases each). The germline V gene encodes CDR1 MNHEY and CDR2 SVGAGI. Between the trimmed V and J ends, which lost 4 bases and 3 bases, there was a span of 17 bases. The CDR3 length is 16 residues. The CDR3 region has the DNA TGTGCCAGCAGTTCCCCCGGGACCCACAATACAGATACGCAGTATTTT. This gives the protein CASSSPGTHNTDTQYF.

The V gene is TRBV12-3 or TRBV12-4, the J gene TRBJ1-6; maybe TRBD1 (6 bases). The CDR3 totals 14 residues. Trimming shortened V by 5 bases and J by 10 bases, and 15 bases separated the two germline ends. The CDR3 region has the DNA TGTGCCAGCAGTCCGCGGGACATATGGTCACCCCTCCACTTT. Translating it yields CASSPRDIWSPLHF.

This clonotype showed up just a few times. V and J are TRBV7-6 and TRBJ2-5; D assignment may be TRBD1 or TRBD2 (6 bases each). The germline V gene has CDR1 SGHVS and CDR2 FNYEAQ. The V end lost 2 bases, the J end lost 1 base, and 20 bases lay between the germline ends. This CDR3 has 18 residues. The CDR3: CASSLRGPSSVSQETQYF. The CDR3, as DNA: TGTGCCAGCAGCTTACGGGGGCCCTCCTCCGTCAGCCAAGAGACCCAGTACTTC.

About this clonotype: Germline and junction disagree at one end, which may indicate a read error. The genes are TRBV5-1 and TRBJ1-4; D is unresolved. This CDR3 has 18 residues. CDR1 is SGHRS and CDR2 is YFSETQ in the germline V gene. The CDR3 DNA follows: TGCGCCAGCAGGTTGGGTGCCACCCCGGTCACAACTAATGAAAAACTGTTTTTT. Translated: CASRLGATPVTTNEKLFF.

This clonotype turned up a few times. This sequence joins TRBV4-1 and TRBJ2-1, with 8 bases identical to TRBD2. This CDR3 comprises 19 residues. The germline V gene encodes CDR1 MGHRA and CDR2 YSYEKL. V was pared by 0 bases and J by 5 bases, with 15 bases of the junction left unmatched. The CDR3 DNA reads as TGCGCCAGCAGCCAAGATAAGGCTAGCGGGCGGGGGAGAGACAATGAGCAGTTCTTC. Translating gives CASSQDKASGRGRDNEQFF.

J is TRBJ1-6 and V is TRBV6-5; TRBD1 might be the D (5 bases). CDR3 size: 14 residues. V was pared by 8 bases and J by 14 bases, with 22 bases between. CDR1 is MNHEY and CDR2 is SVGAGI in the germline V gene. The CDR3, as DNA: TGTGCCAGCGCCTCCCCTGGAGGGGACGGGGCCCTCCACTTT. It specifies CASASPGGDGALHF.

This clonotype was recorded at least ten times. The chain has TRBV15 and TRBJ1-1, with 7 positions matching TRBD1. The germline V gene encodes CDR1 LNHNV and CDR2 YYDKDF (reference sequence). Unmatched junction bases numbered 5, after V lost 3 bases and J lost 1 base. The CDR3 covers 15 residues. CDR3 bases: TGTGCCACCAGCAGGAAACAGGGGTGGAACACTGAAGCTTTCTTT. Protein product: CATSRKQGWNTEAFF.

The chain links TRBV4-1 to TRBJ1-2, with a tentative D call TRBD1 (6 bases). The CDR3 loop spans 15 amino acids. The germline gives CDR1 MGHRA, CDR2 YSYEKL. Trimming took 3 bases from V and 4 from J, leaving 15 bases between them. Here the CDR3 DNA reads TGCGCCAGCAGCCAGGGACACCCGTCTCTCTATGGCTACACCTTC. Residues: CASSQGHPSLYGYTF.

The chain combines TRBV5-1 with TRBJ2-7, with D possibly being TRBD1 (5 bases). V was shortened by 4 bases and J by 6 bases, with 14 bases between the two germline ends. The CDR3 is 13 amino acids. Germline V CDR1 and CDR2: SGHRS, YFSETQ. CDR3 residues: CASSLTVGLEQYV. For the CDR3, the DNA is TGCGCCAGCAGCCTCACAGTGGGGCTCGAGCAGTACGTC.

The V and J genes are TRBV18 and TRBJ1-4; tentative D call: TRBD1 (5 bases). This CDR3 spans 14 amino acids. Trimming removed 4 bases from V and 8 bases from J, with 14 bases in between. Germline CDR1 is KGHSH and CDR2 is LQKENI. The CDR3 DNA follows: TGTGCCAGCTCACGGGGCCAGCTTGGCGAAAAACTGTTTTTT. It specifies CASSRGQLGEKLFF.